This entry is about one T cell receptor beta chain. The data derive from a study of OX40 agonist ivuxolimab in advanced cancers. Looking at the study overall: Dose-escalation patients suffered from hepatocellular carcinoma, melanoma, renal cell or head and neck cancer.

The protocol was immunoSEQ multiplex PCR, while the TCRdb copy is restricted to in-frame clones and leaves out a portion. The table includes approximately 14,000 clones, 87% detected once. CDR3 length: 13 amino acids. The germline V and J ends were trimmed by 5 bases and 2 bases, with 10 bases remaining between them. Germline-derived CDR1 and CDR2 are MNHEY and SVGAGI. The specimen was CD4+ or CD8+ T cells sorted from blood, collected in a trial of the OX40 agonist ivuxolimab. The sequence derives from an adult with an advanced solid tumor such as melanoma, head and neck, liver or kidney cancer. V is TRBV6-5 and J is TRBJ2-7; D remains unclear. The CDR3 sequence is CASSPGQPYEQYF. The CDR3 DNA reads TGTGCCAGCAGTCCGGGCCAGCCCTACGAGCAGTACTTC.